This TCR beta chain emerged from a study of blood T cell repertoires in COVID-19. For the study at large: The United States, Italy and Spain were the sources of the acute and convalescent COVID-19 samples.

As handled by the study authors: Estimation of nucleated cell counts was performed using reference gene primer amplification. TCRdb's copy holds only in-frame clones and misses some; the assay was immunoSEQ multiplex PCR. V and J calls plus clone size are reproduced from that table; the DNA served to infer D and trimming. The sample records some 150,000 clones, 70% to 90% being singletons. Source material: peripheral blood. The origin of this receptor is a man in his forties with acute or convalescent COVID-19.

CDR3 in amino acids: CASSFSSHARTDTQYF. DNA of the CDR3: TGTGCCAGCAGCTTTTCTTCTCACGCGAGAACAGATACGCAGTATTTT. V is TRBV11-2 and J is TRBJ2-3; unclear D gene. Germline assignment: CDR1 SGHAT and CDR2 FQNNGV. Trimming removed 3 bases from V and 3 bases from J, with 16 bases in between. The CDR3 extends over 16 amino acids.